Listed below are T cell receptor beta chains from one sample, sequenced in a study of immune evolution from preneoplasia to lung adenocarcinoma. The repertoire was sequenced with immunoSEQ multiplex PCR; TCRdb's copy has only in-frame clones and lacks some. The data show fewer than 10,000 clones, with 79% seen just once and over 9.5% held by the top ten. The sequencing input was FFPE lung adenocarcinoma in situ tissue. Receptors were obtained from a person of 80 years or more with lung adenocarcinoma. CDR3s leave out the opening cysteine and the closing phenylalanine or tryptophan.

TRBV15	TRBJ1-6	ATSREKVERGISPLH
TRBV7-2	TRBJ1-6	ASSMTWASLGNSPLH
TRBV19	TRBJ1-4	ASSLGTATNEKLF
TRBV20-1	TRBJ2-3	RPGGVDTQY
TRBV7-2	TRBJ2-1	ASSLGNNEQF
TRBV10-3	TRBJ2-5	ATSGDRGQETQY
TRBV7-3	TRBJ2-2	ASSFGGTGELF
TRBV20-1	TRBJ2-5	SARAGETQY
TRBV11-2	TRBJ2-7	ASSPQGYEQY
TRBV10-3	TRBJ1-2	AISGSDMGQTYGYT
TRBV4-3	TRBJ1-6	ASSRDWDSPLH
TRBV4-3	TRBJ2-1	ASSQDGNRYNEQF
TRBV6-5	TRBJ1-4	ASSYSGGGNNEKLF
TRBV29-1	TRBJ1-1	SVGVWGNTEAF
TRBV29-1	TRBJ2-5	SVAGGNWETQY
TRBV29-1	TRBJ1-2	SVQSQGYGYI
TRBV19	TRBJ2-7	ASRGTSGGEQY
TRBV7-9	TRBJ1-2	ASRDGSYGYT
TRBV5-1	TRBJ2-4	ASSLRLAGDENIQY
TRBV7-9	TRBJ2-3	ASSLEQGIGTDTQY